The 20 T cell receptor beta chains below come from one sample, sequenced in a study of T cells in Graves' hyperthyroidism and ophthalmopathy. RNA transcripts served as the template for amplifying TCR beta CDR3 regions. HTBI primers were the set used in a first-round RT-PCR of the TCR CDR3. Each CDR3 protein is one row after TCRdb ran MiXCR on the multiplex PCR reads. The sample has approximately 700,000 distinct CDR3 sequences, around 17% seen once. Sequenced material: blood. These receptors were obtained from a man aged 18 to 29 with Graves' hyperthyroidism.

This clonotype was detected only once. This may be a read error: a much more frequent sequence differs by one nucleotide. The chain employs TRBV9 and TRBJ2-1, with 9 bases lining up with TRBD2. From germline, CDR1 is SGDLS and CDR2 YYNGEE. The CDR3 covers 16 residues. J lost 2 bases, V lost 0 bases, and 3 bases had no gene match. The CDR3 loop reads CASSVGSSGTYNEQFF. The CDR3 coding sequence is TGTGCCAGCAGCGTAGGGTCTAGCGGGACCTACAATGAGCAGTTCTTC. The entire variable domain, with the rest obtained from reference TRBV9 and TRBJ2-1, is as follows: DSGVTQTPKHLITATGQRVTLRCSPRSGDLSVYWYQQSLDQGLQFLIQYYNGEERAKGNILERFSAQQFPDLHSELNLSSLELGDSALYFCASSVGSSGTYNEQFFGPGTRLTVL.

This clonotype was picked up many times. This chain uses TRBV11-3 with TRBJ2-7; 7 nucleotides align to TRBD1. The germline CDR1 and CDR2 sequences are SGHNT and YENEEA. J gave up 6 bases and V 9 bases, and 2 bases lay outside the gene matches. This CDR3 contains 10 residues. The CDR3 DNA reads TGTGCCAGAGGGGGCACCGAGCAGTACTTC. Its protein is CARGGTEQYF.

The chain carries TRBV20-1 and TRBJ2-3, with 7 bases aligning to TRBD1. Germline V lookup: CDR1 DFQATT, CDR2 SNEGSKA (reference sequence). The length of the CDR3 is 14 residues. Trimming took 4 bases from V and 1 from J; bases not matched to a gene: 5. The CDR3 loop reads CSANFGTGTDTQYF. The DNA of the CDR3 is TGCAGTGCTAATTTTGGGACAGGCACAGATACGCAGTATTTT.

As regards this clonotype: One end of the junction does not line up with germline, which may come from a read error. In DNA, the CDR3 is TGCGCCTGGAGTAGGAGCATTAGTACCGGGGAGCTGTTTTTT. Its translation: CAWSRSISTGELFF. This rearrangement joins TRBV30 to TRBJ2-2; unclear D gene. Germline CDR1 and CDR2: GTSNPN and SVGIG (reference sequence). The CDR3 spans 14 residues. The full variable domain, in which reference TRBV30 and TRBJ2-2 provide the parts outside the CDR3, is SQTIHQWPATLVQPVGSPLSLECTVEGTSNPNLYWYRQAAGRGLQLLFYSVGIGQISSEVPQNLSASRPQDRQFILSSKKLLLSDSGFYLCAWSRSISTGELFFGEGSRLTVL.

V usage is TRBV7-9 and J usage is TRBJ2-1, with D perhaps matching TRBD1 (5 bases). The germline V and J ends were trimmed by 6 bases and 8 bases, with 20 bases remaining between them. CDR3 length: 15 amino acids. CDR1 is SEHNR, CDR2 FQNEAQ, per germline (reference sequence). The CDR3 coding sequence is TGTGCCAGCAGTACCCTCACCGGCAGGGCAGATGAGCAGTTCTTC. It yields the protein CASSTLTGRADEQFF. Full variable domain (remainder filled in from reference TRBV7-9 and TRBJ2-1): DTGVSQNPRHKITKRGQNVTFRCDPISEHNRLYWYRQTLGQGPEFLTYFQNEAQLEKSRLLSDRFSAERPKGSFSTLEIQRTEQGDSAMYLCASSTLTGRADEQFFGPGTRLTVL.

The chain is built from TRBV7-2 and TRBJ1-5; TRBD1 might be the D (5 bases). Trimming stripped 4 bases from V and 2 bases from J, with 12 bases between. CDR1 SGHTA and CDR2 FQGNSA come from the germline V gene. The CDR3 is 15 amino acids. The CDR3 region has the DNA TGTGCCAGCAGCTGGACAACGGATGGCAATCAGCCCCAGCATTTT. Residues: CASSWTTDGNQPQHF.

At least ten counts were recorded for this clonotype. The chain combines TRBV27 with TRBJ2-7, with D possibly TRBD1 on 6 matching bases. CDR1 MNHEY and CDR2 SMNVEV come from the germline V gene (reference sequence). V was cut by 5 bases and J by 5 bases, with 16 bases left in between. This CDR3 region has 14 residues. The CDR3 sequence: CASSAGVKGDEQYF. CDR3 sequence (DNA): TGTGCCAGCAGTGCTGGGGTGAAGGGGGACGAGCAGTACTTC.

The chain combines TRBV19 with TRBJ1-4; D is unresolved. Germline V CDR1 and CDR2: LNHDA, SQIVND (reference sequence). The germline V and J ends were trimmed by 7 bases and 2 bases, with 11 bases remaining between them. The CDR3 has 14 residues. DNA of the CDR3: TGTGCCAGTAAAGGTACAGCTACTAATGAAAAACTGTTTTTT. It translates to CASKGTATNEKLFF.

This clonotype was seen a handful of times. The rearrangement uses TRBV11-2 and TRBJ1-1, with D tentatively TRBD1 (6 bases). The CDR3 has 17 amino acids. Germline CDR1 reads SGHAT; CDR2 reads FQNNGV. Trimming cost V 2 bases and J 1 base, with 17 bases left between them. This CDR3 is CASSLPPVGHPNTEAFF. The CDR3 nucleotides read TGTGCCAGCAGCTTACCCCCCGTGGGACACCCGAACACTGAAGCTTTCTTT.

This clonotype is categorized as medium-sized. The chain couples TRBV29-1 to TRBJ1-2; D may be TRBD1 (6 bases). Trimming left V 8 bases short and J 4 bases short, with 17 bases between. CDR1 and CDR2 (germline): SQVTM, ANQGSEA. The CDR3 is 13 residues long. CDR3 in DNA: TGCAGCATGGGGGCCGGGGAAGGCTATGGCTACACCTTC. Translation: CSMGAGEGYGYTF.

This clonotype was observed many times. The rearrangement links TRBV28 to TRBJ2-3, with 7 bases aligning to TRBD1. Germline V gene data show CDR1 as MDHEN and CDR2 as SYDVKM. The CDR3 totals 16 residues. Trimming cost V 3 bases and J 0 bases; bases outside gene matches: 6. The CDR3 here is CASSFTTGYSTDTQYF. In DNA form, the CDR3 reads TGTGCCAGCAGTTTCACGACAGGGTACAGCACAGATACGCAGTATTTT.

For this clonotype: The junction departs from germline at one end; a sequencing error may be responsible. The chain's CDR3 is CVSSLRTPSSYNEQFF. The DNA of the CDR3 is TGTGTCAGCAGTCTCCGGACTCCCAGCTCCTACAATGAGCAGTTCTTC. The V and J genes are TRBV6-1 and TRBJ2-1; D is possibly TRBD2 (5 bases). This CDR3 contains 16 residues. Germline CDR1 is MNHNS and CDR2 is SASEGT.

This clonotype was observed many times. The J gene is TRBJ2-1, the V gene TRBV28, with D perhaps matching TRBD1 (6 bases). The V gene's germline CDR1 is MDHEN and CDR2 SYDVKM. V was trimmed by 5 bases and J by 10 bases, leaving 9 bases between them. The CDR3 loop spans 11 amino acids. This CDR3 reads CASSEDSEQFF. Written as DNA, the CDR3 is TGTGCCAGCAGTGAGGACAGCGAGCAGTTCTTC.

This clonotype was seen ten or more times. This chain joins TRBV2 and TRBJ2-3, with unresolved D. Germline V gene lookup returns CDR1 SNHLY and CDR2 FYNNEI. The CDR3 is 14 amino acids. Trimming cost V 8 bases and J 4 bases, with 16 bases left between them. The CDR3 region is CASSKGPSSDTQYF. CDR3 in DNA: TGTGCCAGCTCCAAGGGTCCCTCATCAGATACGCAGTATTTT.

This sequence joins TRBV7-2 and TRBJ1-2; D ambiguous. Germline V CDR1 and CDR2: SGHTA, FQGNSA. The CDR3 contains 13 residues. V lost 2 bases to trimming and J lost 2 bases, with 6 bases between them. CDR3 in DNA: TGTGCCAGCAGCTTAAGGCAAAACTATGGCTACACCTTC. Protein sequence: CASSLRQNYGYTF.

The V and J genes are TRBV19 and TRBJ2-1; D gene uncertain. Germline V gene sequence: CDR1 LNHDA, CDR2 SQIVND (reference sequence). Trimming removed 1 base at V and 5 bases at J, with 6 bases between. The CDR3 has 13 residues. The CDR3 is CASSIAKDNEQFF. The DNA for the CDR3 is TGTGCCAGTAGTATAGCCAAAGACAATGAGCAGTTCTTC.

V usage is TRBV20-1 and J usage is TRBJ2-5; 11 bases align to TRBD2. Looked up from germline, CDR1 is DFQATT and CDR2 is SNEGSKA (reference sequence). The CDR3 is 14 residues long. J lost 5 bases, V lost 4 bases, and 6 bases had no gene match. This chain's CDR3 is CSAIAGGGQETQYF. Here the CDR3 DNA reads TGCAGTGCTATAGCGGGAGGGGGCCAGGAGACCCAGTACTTC.

This clonotype was seen more than once but under ten times. The chain recombines TRBV14 with TRBJ1-4; 8 bases fit TRBD1. V shed 4 bases and J 3 bases; nucleotides not matched to a gene: 4. Germline V CDR1 and CDR2: SGHDN, FVKESK. The CDR3 is made up of 15 amino acids. The CDR3 spells CASSLPGGSNEKLFF. The DNA of the CDR3 is TGTGCCAGCAGCCTTCCAGGGGGCTCTAATGAAAAACTGTTTTTT.

This clonotype was observed many times. The chain is built from TRBV18 and TRBJ2-1; maybe TRBD1 (6 bases). There are 15 residues in the CDR3. V lost 0 bases to trimming and J lost 10 bases, with 16 bases between them. From germline, CDR1 is KGHSH and CDR2 LQKENI. CDR3 nucleotides: TGTGCCAGCTCACCACCGCTCGTGCAGGGGTCGGAGCAGTTCTTC. Translated: CASSPPLVQGSEQFF.

This clonotype was picked up a small number of times. The chain is built from TRBV10-3 and TRBJ2-1, with 8 bases matching TRBD2. Trimming took 2 bases from V and 4 from J; bases not matched to a gene: 7. This CDR3 contains 16 residues. Germline assignment: CDR1 ENHRY and CDR2 SYGVKD. The CDR3 DNA follows: TGTGCCATCAGTGAGGGGCTAGCGGGCTCTTACAATGAGCAGTTCTTC. Its protein product is CAISEGLAGSYNEQFF.